Listed below are T cell receptor beta chains from one sample, sequenced in a study of graft-versus-host responses after intestinal transplantation. Assay: immunoSEQ multiplex PCR; the TCRdb copy retains only in-frame clones and omits some. The sample lists roughly 53,000 clones; roughly nine tenths were seen once. The source was PBMCs, collected nearly 670 days after intestinal transplant. All receptors come from a human patient who received an intestinal transplant, so some T cells may come from the graft donor. The CDR3 runs from the conserved cysteine through the conserved F or W. The order of the fields is J gene, clone size, D gene, V gene, CDR3 protein, CDR3 DNA. A D gene is named only where the DNA matches it firmly. The size entry is marked missing in some rows and otherwise reads once, few, many or a size class.

>TRBJ1-1|few|NA|TRBV19
CASSSPLNTEAFF
TGTGCCAGTAGTTCCCCCCTGAACACTGAAGCTTTCTTT
>TRBJ1-1|NA|NA|TRBV7-6
CASSSLPGNTEAFF
TGTGCCAGCAGCTCTTTACCAGGGAACACTGAAGCTTTCTTT
>TRBJ2-3|NA|NA|TRBV7-2
CASSLGRGADTQYF
TGTGCCAGCAGCTTGGGTAGGGGGGCAGATACGCAGTATTTT
>TRBJ2-7|NA|TRBD2|TRBV2
CASRDEMGLVLYEQYF
TGTGCCAGCAGGGACGAGATGGGACTAGTTCTCTACGAGCAGTACTTC
>TRBJ1-1|NA|NA|TRBV19
CASSIGHSKNTEAFF
TGTGCCAGTAGTATCGGGCACTCAAAGAACACTGAAGCTTTCTTT
>TRBJ1-2|NA|NA|TRBV19
CASRAQRAEYYGYTF
TGTGCCAGTAGGGCGCAAAGAGCCGAGTACTATGGCTACACCTTC
>TRBJ1-2|NA|NA|TRBV4-1
CASSQDPGISPWGYTF
TGCGCCAGCAGCCAAGATCCGGGGATCTCCCCTTGGGGCTACACCTTC
>TRBJ1-1|NA|NA|TRBV6-1
CASSVQGLNTEAFF
TGTGCCAGCAGTGTACAGGGACTGAACACTGAAGCTTTCTTT
>TRBJ2-2|NA|NA|TRBV5-8
CASSPGGGELFF
TGTGCCAGCAGCCCCGGTGGCGGGGAGCTGTTTTTT
>TRBJ1-1|NA|NA|TRBV6-5
CASSHPGNTEAFF
TGTGCCAGCAGCCACCCCGGGAACACTGAAGCTTTCTTT
>TRBJ2-3|NA|TRBD2|TRBV9
CASRATQGLAVPDTQYF
TGTGCCAGCAGGGCTACCCAGGGACTAGCAGTCCCAGATACGCAGTATTTT
>TRBJ1-5|few|TRBD1|TRBV15
CATSSLGTGHNQPQHF
TGTGCCACCAGCAGTCTCGGGACAGGGCACAATCAGCCCCAGCATTTT
>TRBJ2-1|NA|NA|TRBV5-5
CASSFSFSGPSYNEQFF
TGTGCCAGCAGCTTTTCATTTAGCGGTCCCTCCTACAATGAGCAGTTCTTC
>TRBJ2-2|NA|NA|TRBV19
CASRGARGTGELFF
TGTGCCAGTCGAGGGGCGCGGGGCACCGGGGAGCTGTTTTTT
>TRBJ1-2|NA|NA|TRBV10-3
CAISESGRFYGYTF
TGTGCCATCAGTGAGAGTGGCAGGTTCTATGGCTACACCTTC
>TRBJ2-5|NA|NA|TRBV5-1
CASSLDTSYWETQYF
TGCGCCAGCAGCTTGGATACTAGCTACTGGGAGACCCAGTACTTC
>TRBJ2-3|NA|NA|TRBV7-3
CASSPQQGWAQYF
TGTGCCAGCAGCCCACAACAGGGCTGGGCGCAGTATTTT
>TRBJ1-1|NA|NA|TRBV7-7
CASSELRERDTEAFF
TGTGCCAGCAGCGAATTAAGGGAAAGGGACACTGAAGCTTTCTTT
>TRBJ2-1|NA|TRBD2|TRBV18
CASSPPGLAGGYNEQFF
TGTGCCAGCTCACCTCCGGGACTAGCGGGGGGCTACAATGAGCAGTTCTTC
>TRBJ1-5|once|TRBD1|TRBV4-1
CASSQEVTGDSQPQHF
TGCGCCAGCAGCCAAGAGGTGACAGGGGATAGTCAGCCCCAGCATTTT
>TRBJ2-1|NA|NA|TRBV11-3
CASSLEQPHNEQFF
TGTGCCAGCAGCTTAGAACAGCCTCACAATGAGCAGTTCTTC
>TRBJ1-2|NA|TRBD1|TRBV11-2
CASSSSDRGYSTNYGYTF
TGTGCCAGCAGCTCCTCCGACAGGGGCTATTCAACGAACTATGGCTACACCTTC
>TRBJ1-5|NA|NA|TRBV6-5
CASRGGGNQPQHF
TGTGCCAGCAGGGGGGGCGGCAATCAGCCCCAGCATTTT
>TRBJ1-3|NA|NA|TRBV19
CASSIGAATYSGNTIYF
TGTGCCAGTAGTATAGGTGCAGCTACCTACTCTGGAAACACCATATATTTT
>TRBJ1-5|NA|NA|TRBV5-1
CASAVGDDSNQPQHF
TGCGCCAGCGCTGTTGGGGATGATAGCAATCAGCCCCAGCATTTT
>TRBJ1-2|few|NA|TRBV30
CARHPDQGTNYGYTF
TGTGCCCGTCACCCCGACCAGGGGACTAACTATGGCTACACCTTC
>TRBJ2-1|NA|NA|TRBV10-2
CASRGPLGKDYNEQFF
TGCGCCAGCAGGGGCCCATTGGGGAAGGATTACAATGAGCAGTTCTTC
>TRBJ1-1|NA|NA|TRBV2
CASNGRWNTEAFF
TGTGCCAGCAACGGGCGATGGAACACTGAAGCTTTCTTT
>TRBJ2-5|NA|NA|TRBV6-5
CASSYNPGMETQYF
TGTGCCAGCAGTTACAATCCAGGGATGGAGACCCAGTACTTC
>TRBJ1-4|NA|NA|TRBV9
CASSAGAHEKLFF
TGTGCCAGCAGCGCCGGGGCGCATGAAAAACTGTTTTTT
>TRBJ1-6|NA|TRBD1|TRBV14
CASSAQGARSYNSPLHF
TGTGCCAGCAGCGCACAGGGGGCGCGCTCCTATAATTCACCCCTCCACTTT
>TRBJ1-4|NA|NA|TRBV5-4
CASSTDAGNEKLFF
TGTGCCAGCAGCACGGACGCGGGTAATGAAAAACTGTTTTTT
>TRBJ1-1|NA|TRBD1|TRBV7-3
CASSSQGTNTEAFF
TGTGCCAGCAGCTCACAGGGGACGAACACTGAAGCTTTCTTT
>TRBJ1-6|NA|NA|TRBV4-1
CASSQEISTGRNSPLHF
TGCGCCAGCAGCCAAGAAATCTCGACAGGAAGAAATTCACCCCTCCACTTT